The clone carrying this T cell receptor beta chain was seen many times. Its specificity is not known. The entry originates in a study of T-cell reconstitution after alpha-beta-depleted transplantation in children. Broader study findings: About two months after transplant, alpha-beta T cells reportedly came from several hundred expanded graft clones. It was newly produced T cells that mostly accounted for T-cell counts and diversity one year after transplant.

Germline CDR1 reads SGHRS; CDR2 reads YFSETQ. The CDR3 contains 16 residues. The trim removed 4 bases at V and 7 bases at J, leaving 7 bases unmatched. Unique molecular identifiers were incorporated during preparation of the TCRbeta library. TCRdb fed the PCR reads into MiXCR, producing one record per CDR3 protein. The sample lists about 260,000 distinct CDR3 sequences; roughly 7.7% were seen once. This chain connects TRBV5-1 to TRBJ2-1; TRBD2 agrees at 14 bases. Sequenced here: PBMCs, mostly from graft donor cells, sampled 180 days after TCRalphabeta/CD19-depleted stem cell transplant. The receptor comes from a male patient younger than 18 who had a stem cell transplant for acute lymphoblastic leukemia, so the T cells may come from the graft donor. CDR3 coding DNA: TGCGCCAGCAGCACGACTAGCGGGGGGGTAGGGAATGAGCAGTTCTTC. It is translated as CASSTTSGGVGNEQFF. Full variable domain (outside the CDR3, taken from reference TRBV5-1 and TRBJ2-1): KAGVTQTPRYLIKTRGQQVTLSCSPISGHRSVSWYQQTPGQGLQFLFEYFSETQRNKGNFPGRFSGRQFSNSRSEMNVSTLELGDSALYLCASSTTSGGVGNEQFFGPGTRLTVL.